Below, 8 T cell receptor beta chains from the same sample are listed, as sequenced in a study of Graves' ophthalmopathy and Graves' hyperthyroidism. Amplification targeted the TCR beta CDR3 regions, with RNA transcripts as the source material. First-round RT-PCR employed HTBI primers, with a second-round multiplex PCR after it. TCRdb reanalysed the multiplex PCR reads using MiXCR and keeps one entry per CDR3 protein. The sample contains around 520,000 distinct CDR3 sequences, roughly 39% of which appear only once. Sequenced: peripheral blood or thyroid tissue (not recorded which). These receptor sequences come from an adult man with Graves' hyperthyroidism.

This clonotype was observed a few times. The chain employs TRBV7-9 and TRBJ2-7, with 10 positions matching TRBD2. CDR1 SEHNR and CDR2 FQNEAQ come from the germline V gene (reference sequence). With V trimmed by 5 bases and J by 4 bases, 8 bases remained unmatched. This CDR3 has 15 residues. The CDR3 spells CASSRPSGSWYEQYF. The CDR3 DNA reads TGTGCCAGCAGCCGCCCTAGCGGGAGTTGGTACGAGCAGTACTTC.

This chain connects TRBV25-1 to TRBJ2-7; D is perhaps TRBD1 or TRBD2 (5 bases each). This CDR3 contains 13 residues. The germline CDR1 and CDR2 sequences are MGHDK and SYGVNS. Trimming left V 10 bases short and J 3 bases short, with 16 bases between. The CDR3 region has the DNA TGTGCCACCAATCCCGGGGACCACTACGAGCAGTACTTC. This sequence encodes CATNPGDHYEQYF.

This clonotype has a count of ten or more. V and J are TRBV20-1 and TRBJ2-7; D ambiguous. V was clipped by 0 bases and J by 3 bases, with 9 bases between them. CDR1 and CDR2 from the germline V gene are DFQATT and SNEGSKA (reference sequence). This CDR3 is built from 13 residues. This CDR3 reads CSARDGRGYEQYF. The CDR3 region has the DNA TGCAGTGCTAGAGATGGGCGAGGCTACGAGCAGTACTTC.

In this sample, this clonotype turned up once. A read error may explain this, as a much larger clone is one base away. CDR3 sequence reads: CASSPLDSPNTGEPFF. CDR3 sequence (DNA): TGTGCCAGCAGTCCATTAGACTCCCCGAACACCGGGGAGCCGTTTTTT. This chain uses TRBV11-1 with TRBJ2-2; TRBD2 might be the D (5 bases). Germline-derived CDR1 and CDR2 are SGHAT and FQDESV (reference sequence). CDR3 size: 16 residues.

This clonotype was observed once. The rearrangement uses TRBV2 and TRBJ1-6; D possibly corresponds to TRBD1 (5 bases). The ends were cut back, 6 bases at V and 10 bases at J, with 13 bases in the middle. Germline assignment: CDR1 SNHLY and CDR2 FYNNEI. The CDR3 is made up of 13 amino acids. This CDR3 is CASRIREVSPLHF. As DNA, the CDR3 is TGTGCCAGCAGAATCAGGGAGGTCTCACCCCTCCACTTT.

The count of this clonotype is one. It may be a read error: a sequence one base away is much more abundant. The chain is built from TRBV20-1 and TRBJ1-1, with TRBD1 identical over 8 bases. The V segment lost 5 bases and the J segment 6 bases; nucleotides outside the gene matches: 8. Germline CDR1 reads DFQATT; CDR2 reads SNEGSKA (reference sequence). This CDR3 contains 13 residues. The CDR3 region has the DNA TGCAGTGCTTGCGACAGGGGCGGAGCTGAAGCTTTCTTT. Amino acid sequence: CSACDRGGAEAFF.

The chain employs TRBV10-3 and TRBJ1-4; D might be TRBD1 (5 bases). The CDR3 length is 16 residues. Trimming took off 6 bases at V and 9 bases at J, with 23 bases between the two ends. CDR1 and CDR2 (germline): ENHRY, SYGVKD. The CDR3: CAIRPVGEWWSKKLFF. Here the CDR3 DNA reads TGTGCCATCAGACCGGTGGGGGAGTGGTGGTCGAAAAAACTGTTTTTT.

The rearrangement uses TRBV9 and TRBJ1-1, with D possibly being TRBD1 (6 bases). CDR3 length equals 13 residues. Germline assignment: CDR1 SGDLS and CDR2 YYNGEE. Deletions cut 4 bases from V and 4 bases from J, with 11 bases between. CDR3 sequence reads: CASSPRDTTEAFF. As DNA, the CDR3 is TGTGCCAGCAGCCCCCGGGACACCACTGAAGCTTTCTTT.